The entry that follows covers one T cell receptor beta chain sequence. The antigen is unknown. These data belong to a study of blood T cells in healthy people across ages. General study findings and limits: TCR beta diversity correlated strongly with naive T cell percentage.

The use of a sample-barcoded 5' primer and a J-beta primer mix characterized a second PCR of roughly 6 to 11 cycles. TCRdb analysed the 5' RACE reads with MiXCR anew, one entry per CDR3 protein. The sample lists just over 1 million distinct CDR3 sequences; 35% to 55% were seen once. The CDR3 has 12 amino acids. Trimming cost V 5 bases and J 4 bases, with 5 bases left between them. The V gene's germline CDR1 is MNHEY and CDR2 SMNVEV (reference sequence). This receptor was identified in a woman aged 55-70 years in good health. Sequenced material: blood. The chain joins TRBV27 to TRBJ2-2; D is ambiguous. This CDR3 reads CASSAPTGELFF. CDR3 DNA: TGTGCCAGCAGTGCCCCCACCGGGGAGCTGTTTTTT.